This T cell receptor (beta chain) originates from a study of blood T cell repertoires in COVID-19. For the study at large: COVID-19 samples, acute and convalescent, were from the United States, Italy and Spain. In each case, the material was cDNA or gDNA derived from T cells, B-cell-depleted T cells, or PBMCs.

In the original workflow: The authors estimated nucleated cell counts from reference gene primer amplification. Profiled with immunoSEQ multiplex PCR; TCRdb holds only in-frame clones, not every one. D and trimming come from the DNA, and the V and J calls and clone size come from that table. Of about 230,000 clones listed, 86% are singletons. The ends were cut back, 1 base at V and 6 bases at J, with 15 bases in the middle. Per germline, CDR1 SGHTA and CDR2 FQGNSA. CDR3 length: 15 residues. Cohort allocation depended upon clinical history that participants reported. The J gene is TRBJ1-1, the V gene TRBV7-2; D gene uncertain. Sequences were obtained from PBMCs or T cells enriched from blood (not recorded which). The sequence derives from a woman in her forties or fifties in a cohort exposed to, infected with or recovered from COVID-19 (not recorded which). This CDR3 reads CASSLEYGVISEAFF. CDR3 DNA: TGTGCCAGCAGCTTAGAGTACGGGGTCATCTCTGAAGCTTTCTTT.